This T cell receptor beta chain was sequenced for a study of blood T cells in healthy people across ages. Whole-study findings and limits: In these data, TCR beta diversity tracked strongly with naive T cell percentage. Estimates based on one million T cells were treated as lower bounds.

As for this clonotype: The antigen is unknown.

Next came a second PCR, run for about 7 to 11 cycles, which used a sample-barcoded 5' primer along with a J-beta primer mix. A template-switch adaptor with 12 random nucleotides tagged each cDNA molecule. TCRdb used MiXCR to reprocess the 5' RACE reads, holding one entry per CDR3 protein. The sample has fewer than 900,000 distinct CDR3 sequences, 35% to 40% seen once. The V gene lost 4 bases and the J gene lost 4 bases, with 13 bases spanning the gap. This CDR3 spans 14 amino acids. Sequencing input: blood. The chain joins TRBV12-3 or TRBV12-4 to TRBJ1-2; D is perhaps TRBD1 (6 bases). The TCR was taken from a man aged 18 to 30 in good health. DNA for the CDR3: TGTGCCAGCAGTTCGTCAGGGGTCCCCTATGGCTACACCTTC. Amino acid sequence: CASSSSGVPYGYTF.